This TCR beta chain was sequenced for a study of T cell responses to AZD1222 COVID-19 vaccine. Findings and limits, study-wide: Nearly half of spike-specific TCRs reportedly go after variant regions that carry no mutations.

As regards this clone: Its antigen is as yet unknown.

Assay: immunoSEQ multiplex PCR; the TCRdb copy retains only in-frame clones and omits some. Of some 150,000 clones in the sample, roughly nine tenths were seen once. Germline V lookup: CDR1 LGHDT, CDR2 YNNKEL (reference sequence). V was trimmed by 0 bases and J by 10 bases, leaving 8 bases between them. The CDR3 length is 12 residues. The rearrangement links TRBV3-1 (or the pseudogene TRBV3-2) to TRBJ2-3; D may be TRBD1 (6 bases). Sequencing used peripheral blood, obtained after recovery from COVID-19. The TCR originated in an adult who had recovered from COVID-19. CDR3: CASSQDWTAQYF. CDR3 sequence (DNA): TGTGCCAGCAGCCAAGACTGGACAGCGCAGTATTTT.